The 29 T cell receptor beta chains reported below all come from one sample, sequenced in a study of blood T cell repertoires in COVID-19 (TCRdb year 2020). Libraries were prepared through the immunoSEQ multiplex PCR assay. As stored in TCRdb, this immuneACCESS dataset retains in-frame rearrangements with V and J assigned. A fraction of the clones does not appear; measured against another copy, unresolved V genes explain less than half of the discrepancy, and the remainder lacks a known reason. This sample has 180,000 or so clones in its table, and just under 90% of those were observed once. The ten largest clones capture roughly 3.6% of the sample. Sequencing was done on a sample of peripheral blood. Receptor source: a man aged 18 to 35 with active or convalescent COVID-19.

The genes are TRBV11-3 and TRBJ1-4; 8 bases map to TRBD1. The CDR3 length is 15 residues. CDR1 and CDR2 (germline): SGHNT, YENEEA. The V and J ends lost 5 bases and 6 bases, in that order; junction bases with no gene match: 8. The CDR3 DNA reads TGTGCCAGCAGCGAAACGGGACAGGACCATGAAAAACTGTTTTTT. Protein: CASSETGQDHEKLFF.

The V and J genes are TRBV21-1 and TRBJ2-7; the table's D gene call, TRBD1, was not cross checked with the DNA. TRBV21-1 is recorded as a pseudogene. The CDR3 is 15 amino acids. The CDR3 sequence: CASITPAGGAGEQYV. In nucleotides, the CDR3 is TGTGCCAGCATAACCCCAGCAGGGGGCGCGGGGGAGCAGTACGTC.

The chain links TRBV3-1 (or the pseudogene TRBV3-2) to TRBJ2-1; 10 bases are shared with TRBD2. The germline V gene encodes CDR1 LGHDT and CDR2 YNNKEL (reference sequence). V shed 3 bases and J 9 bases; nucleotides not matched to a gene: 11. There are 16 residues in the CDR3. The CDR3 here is CASSQSPSGSEGEQFF. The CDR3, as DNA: TGTGCCAGCAGCCAGAGCCCTAGCGGGAGTGAGGGTGAGCAGTTCTTC.

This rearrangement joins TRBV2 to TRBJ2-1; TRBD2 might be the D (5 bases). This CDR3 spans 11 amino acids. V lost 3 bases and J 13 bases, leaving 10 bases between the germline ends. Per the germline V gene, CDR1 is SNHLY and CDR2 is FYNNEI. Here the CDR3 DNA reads TGTGCCAGCAGTGAGAGGGTTAACCAGTTCTTC. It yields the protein CASSERVNQFF.

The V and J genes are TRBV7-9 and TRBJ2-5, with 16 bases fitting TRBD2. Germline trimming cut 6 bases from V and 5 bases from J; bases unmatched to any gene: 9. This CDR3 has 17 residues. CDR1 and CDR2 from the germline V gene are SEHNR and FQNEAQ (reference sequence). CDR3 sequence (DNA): TGTGCCAGCAGGGGGACTAGCGGGAGGGCCGAATTGGAGACCCAGTACTTC. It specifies CASRGTSGRAELETQYF.

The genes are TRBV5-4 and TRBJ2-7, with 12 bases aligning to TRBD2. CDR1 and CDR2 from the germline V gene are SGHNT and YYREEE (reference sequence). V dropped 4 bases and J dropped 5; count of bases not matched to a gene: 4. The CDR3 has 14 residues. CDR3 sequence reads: CASSGLAGGDEQYF. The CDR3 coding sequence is TGTGCCAGCAGCGGTCTAGCGGGAGGGGACGAGCAGTACTTC.

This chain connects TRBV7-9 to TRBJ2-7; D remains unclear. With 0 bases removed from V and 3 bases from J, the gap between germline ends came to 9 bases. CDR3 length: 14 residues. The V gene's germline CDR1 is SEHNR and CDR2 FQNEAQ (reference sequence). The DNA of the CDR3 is TGTGCCAGCAGCTTAGCGCTCCCAGGCTACGAGCAGTACTTC. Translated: CASSLALPGYEQYF.

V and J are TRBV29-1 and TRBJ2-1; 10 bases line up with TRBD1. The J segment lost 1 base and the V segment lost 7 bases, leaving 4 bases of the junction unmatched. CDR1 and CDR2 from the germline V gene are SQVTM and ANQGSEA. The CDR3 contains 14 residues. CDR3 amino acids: CSGQDRGSYNEQFF. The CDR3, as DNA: TGCAGCGGCCAGGACAGGGGGTCCTACAATGAGCAGTTCTTC.

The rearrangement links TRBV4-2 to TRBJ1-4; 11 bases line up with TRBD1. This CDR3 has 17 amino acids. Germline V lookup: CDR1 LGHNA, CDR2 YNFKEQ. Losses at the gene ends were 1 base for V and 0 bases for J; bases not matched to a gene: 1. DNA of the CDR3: TGTGCCAGCAGCCAAGGGGGACAGGGGGCAACTAATGAAAAACTGTTTTTT. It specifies CASSQGGQGATNEKLFF.

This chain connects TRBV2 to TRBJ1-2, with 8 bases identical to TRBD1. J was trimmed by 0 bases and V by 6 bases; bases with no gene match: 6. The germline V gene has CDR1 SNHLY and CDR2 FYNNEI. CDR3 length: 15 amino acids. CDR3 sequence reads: CASSGQGVPNYGYTF. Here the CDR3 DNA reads TGTGCCAGCAGCGGACAGGGCGTTCCTAACTATGGCTACACCTTC.

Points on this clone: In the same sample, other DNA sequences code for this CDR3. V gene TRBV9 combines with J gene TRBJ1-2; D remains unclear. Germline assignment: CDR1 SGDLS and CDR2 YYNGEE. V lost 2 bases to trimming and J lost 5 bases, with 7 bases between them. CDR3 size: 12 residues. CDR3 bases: TGTGCCAGCAGCGTCGATAGTTATGGCTACACCTTC. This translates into CASSVDSYGYTF.

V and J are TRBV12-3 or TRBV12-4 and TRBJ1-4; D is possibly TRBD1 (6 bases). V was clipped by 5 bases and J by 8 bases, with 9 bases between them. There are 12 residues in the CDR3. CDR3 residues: CASSPQGEKLFF. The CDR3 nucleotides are TGTGCCAGCAGTCCACAGGGAGAAAAACTGTTTTTT.

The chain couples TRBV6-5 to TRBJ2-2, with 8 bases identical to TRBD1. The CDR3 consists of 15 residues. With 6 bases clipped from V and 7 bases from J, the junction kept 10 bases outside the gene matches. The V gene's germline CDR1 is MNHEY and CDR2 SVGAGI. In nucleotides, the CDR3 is TGTGCCAGCAGCAAAAGACAGGGGCAGGGCGGGGAGCTGTTTTTT. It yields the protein CASSKRQGQGGELFF.

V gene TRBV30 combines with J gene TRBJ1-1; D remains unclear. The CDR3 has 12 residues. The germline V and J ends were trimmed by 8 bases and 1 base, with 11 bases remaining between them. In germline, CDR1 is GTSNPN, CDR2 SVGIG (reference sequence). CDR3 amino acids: CAQTRQNTEAFF. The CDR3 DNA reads TGTGCCCAAACGAGGCAGAACACTGAAGCTTTCTTT.

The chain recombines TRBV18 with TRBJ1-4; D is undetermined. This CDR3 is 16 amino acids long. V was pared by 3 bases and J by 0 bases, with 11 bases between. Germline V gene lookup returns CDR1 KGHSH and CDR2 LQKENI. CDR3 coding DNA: TGTGCCAGCTCACCCTCTGTACAGCCAACTAATGAAAAACTGTTTTTT. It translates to CASSPSVQPTNEKLFF.

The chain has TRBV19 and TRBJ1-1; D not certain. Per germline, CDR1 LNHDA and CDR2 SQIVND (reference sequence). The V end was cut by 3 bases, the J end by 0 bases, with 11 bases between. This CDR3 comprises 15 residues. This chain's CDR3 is CASSMGRNLNTEAFF. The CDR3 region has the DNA TGTGCCAGTAGTATGGGCAGAAATTTGAACACTGAAGCTTTCTTT.

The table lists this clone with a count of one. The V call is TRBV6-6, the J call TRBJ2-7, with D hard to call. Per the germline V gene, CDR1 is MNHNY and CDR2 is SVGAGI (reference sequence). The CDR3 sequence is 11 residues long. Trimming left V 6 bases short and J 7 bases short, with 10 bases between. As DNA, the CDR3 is TGTGCCAGCAGAGGAACCGGGGAGCAGTACTTC. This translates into CASRGTGEQYF.

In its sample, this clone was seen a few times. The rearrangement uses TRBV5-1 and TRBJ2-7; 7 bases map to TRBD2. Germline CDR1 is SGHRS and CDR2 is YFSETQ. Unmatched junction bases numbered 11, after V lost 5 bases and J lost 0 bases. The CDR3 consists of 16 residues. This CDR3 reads CASRALQRDISYEQYF. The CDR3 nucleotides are TGCGCCAGCAGAGCCCTCCAGCGGGATATCTCCTACGAGCAGTACTTC.

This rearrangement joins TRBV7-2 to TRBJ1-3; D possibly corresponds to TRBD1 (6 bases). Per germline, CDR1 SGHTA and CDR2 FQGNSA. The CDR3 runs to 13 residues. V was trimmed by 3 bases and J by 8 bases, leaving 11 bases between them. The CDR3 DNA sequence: TGTGCCAGCAGCTTTTCGCCAGGGGACACCATATATTTT. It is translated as CASSFSPGDTIYF.

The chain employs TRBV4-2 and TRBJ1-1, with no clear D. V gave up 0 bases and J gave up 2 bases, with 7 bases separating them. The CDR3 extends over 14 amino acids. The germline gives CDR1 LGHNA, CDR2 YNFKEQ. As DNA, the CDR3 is TGTGCCAGCAGCCAAGACCGACTAAACACTGAAGCTTTCTTT. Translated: CASSQDRLNTEAFF.

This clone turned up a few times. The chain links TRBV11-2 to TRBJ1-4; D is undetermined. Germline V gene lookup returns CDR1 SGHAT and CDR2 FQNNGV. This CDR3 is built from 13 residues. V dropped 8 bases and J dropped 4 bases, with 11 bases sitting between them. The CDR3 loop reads CASGRAVNEKLFF. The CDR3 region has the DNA TGTGCCAGCGGGAGAGCGGTTAATGAAAAACTGTTTTTT.

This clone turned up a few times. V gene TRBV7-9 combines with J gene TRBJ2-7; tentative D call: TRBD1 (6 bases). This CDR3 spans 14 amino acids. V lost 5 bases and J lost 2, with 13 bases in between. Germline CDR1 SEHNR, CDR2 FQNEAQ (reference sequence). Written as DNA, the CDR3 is TGTGCCAGCAGCCCCAGGGACAATCCCTACGAGCAGTACGTC. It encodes CASSPRDNPYEQYV.

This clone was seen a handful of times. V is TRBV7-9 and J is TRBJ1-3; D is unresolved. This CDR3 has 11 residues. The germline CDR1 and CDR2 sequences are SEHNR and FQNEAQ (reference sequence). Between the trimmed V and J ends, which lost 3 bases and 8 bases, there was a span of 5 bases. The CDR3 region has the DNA TGTGCCAGCAGCTTGAGGCACACCATATATTTT. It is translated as CASSLRHTIYF.

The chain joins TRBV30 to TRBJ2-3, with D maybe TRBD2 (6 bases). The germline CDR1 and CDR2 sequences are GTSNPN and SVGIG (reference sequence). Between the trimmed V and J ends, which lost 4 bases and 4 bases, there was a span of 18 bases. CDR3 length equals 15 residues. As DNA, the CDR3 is TGTGCCTGGACCGTAGCCTCTAGCGCTGCAGATACGCAGTATTTT. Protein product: CAWTVASSAADTQYF.

CDR3: CASSEALRGSHEQYF. The CDR3 DNA follows: TGTGCCAGCAGTGAAGCTCTGCGCGGGAGCCACGAGCAGTACTTC. The J gene is TRBJ2-7, the V gene TRBV2; 7 nucleotides align to TRBD2. From germline, CDR1 is SNHLY and CDR2 FYNNEI. The CDR3 length is 15 residues. With V trimmed by 0 bases and J by 5 bases, 7 bases remained unmatched.

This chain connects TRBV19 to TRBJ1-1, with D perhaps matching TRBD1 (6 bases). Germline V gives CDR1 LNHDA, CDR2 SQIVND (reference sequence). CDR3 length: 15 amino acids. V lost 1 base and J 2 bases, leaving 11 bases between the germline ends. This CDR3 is CASSIGRQVNTEAFF. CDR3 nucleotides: TGTGCCAGTAGTATAGGGAGACAGGTCAACACTGAAGCTTTCTTT.

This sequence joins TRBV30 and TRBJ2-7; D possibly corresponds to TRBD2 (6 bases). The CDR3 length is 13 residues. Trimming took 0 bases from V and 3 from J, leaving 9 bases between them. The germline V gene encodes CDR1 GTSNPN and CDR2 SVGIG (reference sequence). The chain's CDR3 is CAWSVTRDYEQYF. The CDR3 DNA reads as TGTGCCTGGAGTGTGACTAGGGACTACGAGCAGTACTTC. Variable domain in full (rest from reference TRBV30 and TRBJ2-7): SQTIHQWPATLVQPVGSPLSLECTVEGTSNPNLYWYRQAAGRGLQLLFYSVGIGQISSEVPQNLSASRPQDRQFILSSKKLLLSDSGFYLCAWSVTRDYEQYFGPGTRLTVT.

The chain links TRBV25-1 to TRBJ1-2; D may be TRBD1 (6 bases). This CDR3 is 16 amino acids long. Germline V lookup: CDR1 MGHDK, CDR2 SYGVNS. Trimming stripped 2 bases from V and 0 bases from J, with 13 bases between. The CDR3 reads CASSESGGRPNYGYTF. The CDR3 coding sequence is TGTGCCAGCAGTGAAAGTGGGGGCCGACCTAACTATGGCTACACCTTC.

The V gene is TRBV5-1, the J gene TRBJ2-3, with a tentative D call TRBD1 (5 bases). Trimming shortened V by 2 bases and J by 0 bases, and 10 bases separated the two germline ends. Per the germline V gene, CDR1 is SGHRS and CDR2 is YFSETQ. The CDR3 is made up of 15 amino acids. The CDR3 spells CASSLGRASTDTQYF. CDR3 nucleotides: TGCGCCAGCAGCTTAGGCAGGGCGAGCACAGATACGCAGTATTTT. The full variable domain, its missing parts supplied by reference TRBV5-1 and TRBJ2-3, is KAGVTQTPRYLIKTRGQQVTLSCSPISGHRSVSWYQQTPGQGLQFLFEYFSETQRNKGNFPGRFSGRQFSNSRSEMNVSTLELGDSALYLCASSLGRASTDTQYFGPGTRLTVL.